This TCR beta chain emerged from a study of blood T cell repertoires in COVID-19. Study details: The United States, Italy and Spain provided the acute and convalescent COVID-19 samples. Sample material is recorded as cDNA or gDNA derived from T cells, B-cell-depleted T cells, or PBMCs.

CDR1 is MNHEY and CDR2 is SVGEGT in the germline V gene. The CDR3 has 15 amino acids. The J segment lost 5 bases and the V segment lost 5 bases, leaving 5 bases of the junction unmatched. In the original processing: How many nucleated cells were present was estimated from reference gene primer amplification. Only in-frame clones appear in the TCRdb table, and some are missing; sequencing was by immunoSEQ multiplex PCR. V and J calls and clone size follow that table, whereas D and trimming were derived from the DNA. The data show fewer than 300,000 clones, roughly 87% seen once. Sequences were obtained from peripheral blood. The source is a man aged 18 to 29 with active or convalescent COVID-19. The V call is TRBV6-2 or TRBV6-3, the J call TRBJ2-3; 12 nucleotides align to TRBD2. The CDR3 DNA sequence: TGTGCCAGCAGTAAACTAGCGGGGGGCGTAGATACGCAGTATTTT. Residues: CASSKLAGGVDTQYF.